This TCR beta chain emerged from a study of blood T cell repertoires in COVID-19. Whole-study context: Researchers got acute and convalescent COVID-19 samples from the United States, Italy and Spain.

The CDR3 is 14 amino acids. Per germline, CDR1 LNHDA and CDR2 SQIVND (reference sequence). Deletions cut 5 bases from V and 1 base from J, with 8 bases between. Repertoires were generated with immunoSEQ multiplex PCR, while TCRdb's copy carries only in-frame clones and drops some. The sample consists of 200,000 to 250,000 clones, about 84% of them appearing once. The receptor was isolated from a man aged 55 to 69 who had recovered from COVID-19. This chain uses TRBV19 with TRBJ2-2, with D tentatively TRBD1 (5 bases). The specimen was PBMCs or T cells enriched from blood (not recorded which). The CDR3 nucleotides read TGTGCCAGTAGTTCACAGGTGAACACCGGGGAGCTGTTTTTT. Its protein product is CASSSQVNTGELFF.